A selection of T cell receptor beta chains follows, all from one sample in a study of T cell responses to AZD1222 COVID-19 vaccine. Sequencing used immunoSEQ multiplex PCR; TCRdb keeps in-frame clones, though not all of them. This table holds over 100,000 clones, just under 90% found once. Sequenced material: peripheral blood, taken on day 0 of AZD1222 vaccination. All receptors come from an adult in good health. CDR3s include the opening cysteine and the closing phenylalanine or tryptophan. D genes are given only for firm matches. Size is stated for part of the rows, as once, few or many counts, or as a class when the clone is expanded.

v_gene	abundance	d_gene	j_gene	CDR3aa	CDR3nt
TRBV3-1/TRBV3-2	NA	NA	TRBJ2-3	CASSQDLGSTDTQYF	TGTGCCAGCAGCCAAGATCTCGGAAGCACAGATACGCAGTATTTT
TRBV2	few	TRBD1	TRBJ1-3	CASRPDRVGNTIYF	TGTGCCAGCAGACCAGACAGGGTCGGAAACACCATATATTTT
TRBV7-9	NA	NA	TRBJ2-7	CASNLGDAYEQYF	TGTGCCAGCAACCTCGGGGATGCCTACGAGCAGTACTTC
TRBV5-1	once	NA	TRBJ1-1	CASSSEQGRTEAFF	TGCGCCAGCAGCTCGGAACAGGGAAGGACTGAAGCTTTCTTT
TRBV19	NA	NA	TRBJ1-1	CASRNTWRRGMNTEAFF	TGTGCCAGCCGTAATACCTGGAGGCGGGGGATGAACACTGAAGCTTTCTTT
TRBV5-4	once	TRBD1	TRBJ2-7	CASSQGQGRYEQYF	TGTGCCAGCAGCCAGGGACAGGGGCGCTACGAGCAGTACTTC
TRBV5-5	NA	TRBD1	TRBJ2-7	CASSYNRDRDSYEQYF	TGTGCCAGCAGTTACAACCGGGACAGGGACTCCTACGAGCAGTACTTC
TRBV18	NA	TRBD1	TRBJ2-1	CASSRSGQGLMNEQFF	TGTGCCAGCTCACGTTCGGGACAGGGTCTGATGAATGAGCAGTTCTTC
TRBV3-1/TRBV3-2	NA	NA	TRBJ2-6	CASSQGKRAGANVLTF	TGTGCCAGCAGCCAGGGTAAAAGGGCTGGGGCCAACGTCCTGACTTTC
TRBV5-4	once	TRBD2	TRBJ2-2	CASSLASGSSNGELFF	TGTGCCAGCAGCTTGGCTAGCGGGAGTTCTAACGGGGAGCTGTTTTTT